This T cell receptor beta chain was sequenced in a study of CD8 T cells in Susac syndrome. V was shortened by 6 bases and J by 8 bases, with 13 bases between the two germline ends. Germline CDR1 is PRHDT and CDR2 is FYEKMQ (reference sequence). This CDR3 has 12 amino acids. With random hexamers, reverse transcription was performed on about 0.5 to 1 ug of RNA. Each CDR3 protein gets one entry after TCRdb re-called the immunoSEQ multiplex PCR reads with MiXCR. There are 40,000 to 55,000 distinct CDR3 sequences in the sample; 93% occur only once, and about 0.54% lies in the top ten. This sequence was found in a human donor with multiple sclerosis. Material: CD8+ T cells from PBMCs. The chain has TRBV13 and TRBJ1-2; D uncertain. CDR3 DNA: TGTGCCAGCAGTCCTGCCGTAGAAGGCTACACCTTC. Protein sequence: CASSPAVEGYTF.